One T cell receptor beta chain is described in this entry. What it recognizes is unknown. This record belongs to a study of tumor and adjacent non-tumor tissue in lung cancer. Findings and limits, study-wide: Patients with more diverse tumor TCRs had worse survival. TCR diversity was significantly greater in tumor than normal lung tissue.

Germline assignment: CDR1 MNHEY and CDR2 SVGAGI. Trimming removed 6 bases at V and 9 bases at J, with 12 bases between. The CDR3 runs to 12 residues. No cell sorting was done before RNA was extracted from the tissue. Between August and November 2014, newly diagnosed, chemotherapy-naive lung cancer patients underwent thoracic surgery in China. A modified ARM-PCR protocol with three rounds of nested PCR amplified TCRbeta. TCRdb recomputed calls from the multiplex PCR reads with MiXCR, one row per CDR3 protein. The sample consists of around 200,000 distinct CDR3 sequences, approximately 74% of them appearing once.

The receptor comes from a man aged 60 to 69 with non-small cell lung cancer. The material sequenced was lung tumor tissue. The rearrangement joins TRBV6-5 to TRBJ2-1, with D uncertain. The CDR3 protein is CASSRVTGEQFF. As DNA, the CDR3 is TGTGCCAGCAGCCGAGTAACGGGTGAGCAGTTCTTC.